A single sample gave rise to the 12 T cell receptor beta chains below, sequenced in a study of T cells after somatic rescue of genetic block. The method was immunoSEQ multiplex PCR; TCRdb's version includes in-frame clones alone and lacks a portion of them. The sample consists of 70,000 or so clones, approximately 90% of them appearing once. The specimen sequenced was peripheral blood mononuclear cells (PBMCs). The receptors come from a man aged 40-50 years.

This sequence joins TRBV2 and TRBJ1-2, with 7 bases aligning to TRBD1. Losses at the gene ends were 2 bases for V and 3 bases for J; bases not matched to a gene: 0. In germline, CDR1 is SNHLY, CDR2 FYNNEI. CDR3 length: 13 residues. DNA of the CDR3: TGTGCCAGCAGTGAACAGGGGGACTATGGCTACACCTTC. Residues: CASSEQGDYGYTF.

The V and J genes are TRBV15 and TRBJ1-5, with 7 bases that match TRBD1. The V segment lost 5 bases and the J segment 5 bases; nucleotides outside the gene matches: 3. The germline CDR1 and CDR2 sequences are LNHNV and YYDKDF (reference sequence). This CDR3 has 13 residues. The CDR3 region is CATSFTGDQPQHF. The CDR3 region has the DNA TGTGCCACCAGCTTCACAGGGGATCAGCCCCAGCATTTT.

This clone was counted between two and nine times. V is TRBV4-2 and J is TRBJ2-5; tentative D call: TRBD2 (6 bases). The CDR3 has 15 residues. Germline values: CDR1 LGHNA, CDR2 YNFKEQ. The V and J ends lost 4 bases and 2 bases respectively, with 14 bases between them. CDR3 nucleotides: TGTGCCAGCAGCCGGTCTTTGCGGGGACAAGAGACCCAGTACTTC. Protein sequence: CASSRSLRGQETQYF.

The CDR3 DNA sequence: TGTGCCAGCAGCGTAGCAAGCGACGACGGGGAGCTGTTTTTT. Translation: CASSVASDDGELFF. V is TRBV9 and J is TRBJ2-2; D not resolved. In germline, CDR1 is SGDLS, CDR2 YYNGEE. V was pared by 0 bases and J by 7 bases, with 10 bases between. This CDR3 comprises 14 residues.

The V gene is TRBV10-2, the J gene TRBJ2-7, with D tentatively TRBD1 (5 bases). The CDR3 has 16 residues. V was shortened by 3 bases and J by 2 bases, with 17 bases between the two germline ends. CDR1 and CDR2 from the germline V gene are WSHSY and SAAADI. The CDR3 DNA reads TGCGCCAGCAGTGATTTTGACAGTCCTCCGGCCTACGAGCAGTACTTC. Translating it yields CASSDFDSPPAYEQYF.

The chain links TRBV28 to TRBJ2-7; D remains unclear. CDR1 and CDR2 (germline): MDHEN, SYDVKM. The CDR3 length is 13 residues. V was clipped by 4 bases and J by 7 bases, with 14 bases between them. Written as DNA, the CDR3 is TGTGCCAGCAGTTACAGACGGTTTGGAGAGCAGTACTTC. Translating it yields CASSYRRFGEQYF.

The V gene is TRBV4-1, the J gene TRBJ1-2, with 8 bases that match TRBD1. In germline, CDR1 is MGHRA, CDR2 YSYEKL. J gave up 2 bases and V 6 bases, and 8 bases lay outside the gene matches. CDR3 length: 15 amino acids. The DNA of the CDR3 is TGCGCCAGCAGACCCCCGGGACAGGCGAACTATGGCTACACCTTC. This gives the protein CASRPPGQANYGYTF.

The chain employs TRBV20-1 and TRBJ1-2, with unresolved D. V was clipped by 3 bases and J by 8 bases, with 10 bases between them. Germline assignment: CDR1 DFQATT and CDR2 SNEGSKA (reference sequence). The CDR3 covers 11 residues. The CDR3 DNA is TGCAGTGCTAGGAGGGAAGGGGGCTACACCTTC. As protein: CSARREGGYTF.

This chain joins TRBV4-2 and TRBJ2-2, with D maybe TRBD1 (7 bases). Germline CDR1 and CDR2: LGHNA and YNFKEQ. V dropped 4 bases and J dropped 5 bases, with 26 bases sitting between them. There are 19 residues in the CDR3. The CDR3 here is CASSPHRGGKTGATGELFF. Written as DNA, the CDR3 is TGTGCCAGCAGCCCCCACAGGGGTGGAAAAACGGGGGCAACCGGGGAGCTGTTTTTT.

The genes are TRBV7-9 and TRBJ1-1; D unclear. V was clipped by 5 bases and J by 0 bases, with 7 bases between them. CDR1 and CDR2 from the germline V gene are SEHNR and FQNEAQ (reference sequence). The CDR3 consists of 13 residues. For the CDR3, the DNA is TGTGCCAGCAGCGACACATTGAACACTGAAGCTTTCTTT. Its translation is CASSDTLNTEAFF. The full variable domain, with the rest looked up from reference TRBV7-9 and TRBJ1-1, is DTGVSQNPRHKITKRGQNVTFRCDPISEHNRLYWYRQTLGQGPEFLTYFQNEAQLEKSRLLSDRFSAERPKGSFSTLEIQRTEQGDSAMYLCASSDTLNTEAFFGQGTRLTVV.

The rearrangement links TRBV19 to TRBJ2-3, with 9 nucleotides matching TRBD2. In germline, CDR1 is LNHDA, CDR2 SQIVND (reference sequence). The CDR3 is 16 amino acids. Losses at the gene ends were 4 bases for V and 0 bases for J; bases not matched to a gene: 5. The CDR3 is CASSNERGASTDTQYF. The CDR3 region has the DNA TGTGCCAGTAGTAATGAGCGGGGGGCCAGCACAGATACGCAGTATTTT.

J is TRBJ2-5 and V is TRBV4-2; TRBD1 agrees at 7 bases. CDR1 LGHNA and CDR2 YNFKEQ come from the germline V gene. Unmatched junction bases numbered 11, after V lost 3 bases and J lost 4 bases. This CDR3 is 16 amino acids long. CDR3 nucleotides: TGTGCCAGCAGCCATCCTAGACAGGGTTTCCTAGAGACCCAGTACTTC. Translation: CASSHPRQGFLETQYF.